This T cell receptor (beta chain) was sequenced for a study of T-cell memory formation after mild COVID-19. Study context: The TCR clusters were mostly specific to one donor.

TCR alpha and TCR beta cDNA libraries with sample barcodes and UMIs came from 5'RACE using constant-segment primers. TCRdb analysed the 5' RACE reads with MiXCR anew, one entry per CDR3 protein. This sample has more than 100,000 distinct CDR3 sequences, with roughly 6% found just once. The study, taken as a whole, reports: Mainly CM and EM harbored the contracting CD4+ clones; mainly EMRA harbored the CD8+ ones. Some SARS-CoV-2-responding clones were already detected in memory before infection.

This clonotype was found many times. Its antigen is not known. The length of the CDR3 is 12 residues. Germline V gene data show CDR1 as DFQATT and CDR2 as SNEGSKA (reference sequence). V was cut by 3 bases and J by 4 bases, with 9 bases left in between. This clonotype was sampled from an adult woman who had mild COVID-19 (a few samples of this study predate the infection). Cell type and time point are not known. The gene calls are TRBV20-1 and TRBJ1-2, with no clear D. The sample consisted of PBMCs or a T cell subset sorted from them (not recorded which). The DNA of the CDR3 is TGCAGTGCTAGCGGGCAGGCCTATGGCTACACCTTC. Translated, it gives CSASGQAYGYTF.